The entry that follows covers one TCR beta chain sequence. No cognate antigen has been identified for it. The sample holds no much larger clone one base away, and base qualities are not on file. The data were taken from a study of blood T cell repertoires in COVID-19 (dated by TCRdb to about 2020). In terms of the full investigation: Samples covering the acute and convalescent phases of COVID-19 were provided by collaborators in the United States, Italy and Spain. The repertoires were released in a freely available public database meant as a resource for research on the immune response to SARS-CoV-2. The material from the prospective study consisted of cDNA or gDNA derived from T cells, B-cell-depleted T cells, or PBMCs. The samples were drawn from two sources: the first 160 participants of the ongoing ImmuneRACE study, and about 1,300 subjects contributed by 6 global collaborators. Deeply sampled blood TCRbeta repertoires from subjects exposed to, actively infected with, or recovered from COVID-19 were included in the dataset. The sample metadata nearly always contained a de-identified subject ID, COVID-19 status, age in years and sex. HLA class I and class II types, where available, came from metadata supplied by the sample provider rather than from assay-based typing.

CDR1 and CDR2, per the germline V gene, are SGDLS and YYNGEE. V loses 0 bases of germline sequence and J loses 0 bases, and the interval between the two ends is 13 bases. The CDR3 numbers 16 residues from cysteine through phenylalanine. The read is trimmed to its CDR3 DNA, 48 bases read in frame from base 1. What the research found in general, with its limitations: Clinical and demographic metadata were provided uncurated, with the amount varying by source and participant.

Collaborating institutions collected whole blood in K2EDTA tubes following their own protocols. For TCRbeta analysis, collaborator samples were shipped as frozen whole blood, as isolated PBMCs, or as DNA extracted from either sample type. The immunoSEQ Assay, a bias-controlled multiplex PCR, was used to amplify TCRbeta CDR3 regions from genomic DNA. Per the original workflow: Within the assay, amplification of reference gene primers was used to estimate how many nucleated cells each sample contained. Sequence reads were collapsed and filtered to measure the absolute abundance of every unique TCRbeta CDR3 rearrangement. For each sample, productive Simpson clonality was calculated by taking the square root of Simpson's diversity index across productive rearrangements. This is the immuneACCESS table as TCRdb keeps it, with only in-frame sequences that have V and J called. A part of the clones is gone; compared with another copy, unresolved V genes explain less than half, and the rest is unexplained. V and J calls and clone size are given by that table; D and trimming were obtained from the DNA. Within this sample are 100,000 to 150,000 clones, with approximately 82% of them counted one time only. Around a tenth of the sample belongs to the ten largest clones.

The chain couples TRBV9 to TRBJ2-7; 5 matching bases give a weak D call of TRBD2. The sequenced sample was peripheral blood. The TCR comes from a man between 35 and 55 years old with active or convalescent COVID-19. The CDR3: CASSVGGSLSSYEQYF. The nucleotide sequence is TGTGCCAGCAGCGTAGGAGGGTCCCTGAGCTCCTACGAGCAGTACTTC.